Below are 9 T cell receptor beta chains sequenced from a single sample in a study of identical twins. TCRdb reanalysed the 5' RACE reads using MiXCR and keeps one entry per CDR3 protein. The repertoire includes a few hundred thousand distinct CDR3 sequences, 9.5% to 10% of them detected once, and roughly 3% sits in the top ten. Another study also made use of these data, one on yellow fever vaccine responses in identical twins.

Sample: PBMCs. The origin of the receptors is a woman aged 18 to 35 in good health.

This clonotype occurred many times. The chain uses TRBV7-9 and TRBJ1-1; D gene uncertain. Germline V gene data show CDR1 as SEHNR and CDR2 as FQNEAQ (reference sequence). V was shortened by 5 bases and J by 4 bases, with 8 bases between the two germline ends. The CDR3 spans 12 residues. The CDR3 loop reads CASSQTSTEAFF. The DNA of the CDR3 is TGTGCCAGCAGCCAGACAAGCACTGAAGCTTTCTTT.

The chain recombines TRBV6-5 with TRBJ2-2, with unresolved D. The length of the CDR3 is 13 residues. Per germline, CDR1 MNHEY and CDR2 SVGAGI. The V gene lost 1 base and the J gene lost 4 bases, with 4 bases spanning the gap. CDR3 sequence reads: CASSYFFTGELFF. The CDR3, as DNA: TGTGCCAGCAGTTACTTTTTCACCGGGGAGCTGTTTTTT.

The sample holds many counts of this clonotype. The CDR3 loop is CASSYLAGGATYNEQFF. CDR3 DNA: TGTGCCAGCAGTTACCTAGCGGGAGGGGCCACCTACAATGAGCAGTTCTTC. V gene TRBV27 combines with J gene TRBJ2-1; TRBD2 matches at 12 bases. The V gene end was trimmed by 4 bases and the J gene end by 2 bases; junction bases not matched to a gene: 6. Germline V lookup: CDR1 MNHEY, CDR2 SMNVEV (reference sequence). The CDR3 loop spans 17 amino acids.

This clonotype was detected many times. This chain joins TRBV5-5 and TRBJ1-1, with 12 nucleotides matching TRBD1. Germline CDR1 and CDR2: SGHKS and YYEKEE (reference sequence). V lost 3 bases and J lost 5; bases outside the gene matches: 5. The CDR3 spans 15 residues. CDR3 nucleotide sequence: TGTGCCAGCAGCTGGGGGACAGGGGGCAGGACTGAAGCTTTCTTT. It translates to CASSWGTGGRTEAFF.

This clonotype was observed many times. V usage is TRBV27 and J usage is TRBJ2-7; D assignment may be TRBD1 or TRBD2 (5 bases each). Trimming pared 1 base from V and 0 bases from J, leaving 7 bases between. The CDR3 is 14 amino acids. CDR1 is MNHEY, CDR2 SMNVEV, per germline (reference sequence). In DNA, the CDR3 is TGTGCCAGCAGTTTATGGGGGACCTCCTACGAGCAGTACTTC. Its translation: CASSLWGTSYEQYF.

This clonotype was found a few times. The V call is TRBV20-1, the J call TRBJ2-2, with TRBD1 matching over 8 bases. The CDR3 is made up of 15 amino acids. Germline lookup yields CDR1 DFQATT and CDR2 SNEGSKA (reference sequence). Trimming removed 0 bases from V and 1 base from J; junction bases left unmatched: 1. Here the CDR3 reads CSAREQGENTGELFF. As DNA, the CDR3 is TGCAGTGCTAGAGAACAGGGGGAGAACACCGGGGAGCTGTTTTTT.

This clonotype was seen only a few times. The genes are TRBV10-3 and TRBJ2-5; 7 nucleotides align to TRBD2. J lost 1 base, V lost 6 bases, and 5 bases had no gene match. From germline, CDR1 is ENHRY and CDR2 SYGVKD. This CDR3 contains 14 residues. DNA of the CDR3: TGTGCCATCAGCCCCGGGGGGATCCAAGAGACCCAGTACTTC. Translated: CAISPGGIQETQYF.

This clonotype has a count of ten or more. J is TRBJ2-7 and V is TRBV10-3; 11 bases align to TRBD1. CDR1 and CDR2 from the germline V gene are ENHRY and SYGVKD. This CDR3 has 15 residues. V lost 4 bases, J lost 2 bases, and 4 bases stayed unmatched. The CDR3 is CAISGGQGGTYEQYF. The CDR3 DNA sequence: TGTGCCATCAGTGGGGGACAGGGGGGGACCTACGAGCAGTACTTC.

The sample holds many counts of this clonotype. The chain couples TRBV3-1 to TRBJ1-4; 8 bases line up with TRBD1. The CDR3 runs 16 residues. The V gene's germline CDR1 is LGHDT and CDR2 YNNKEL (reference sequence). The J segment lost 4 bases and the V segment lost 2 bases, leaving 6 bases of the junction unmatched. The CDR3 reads CASSQRTGSGNEKLFF. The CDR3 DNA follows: TGTGCCAGCAGCCAACGGACAGGGTCCGGTAATGAAAAACTGTTTTTT.